The entry that follows covers one T cell receptor (beta chain) sequence. Its antigen remains unidentified. These data originate in a study of vaccination effects on CD4 cells after COVID-19. Across the study: Vaccine administered to participants consisted of two doses of either BNT162b2 or mRNA-1273.

The repertoire was sequenced with immunoSEQ multiplex PCR; TCRdb's copy has only in-frame clones and lacks some. The sample has around 55,000 clones, roughly 70% seen once. The ViraFEST assay expanded antigen-specific CD4+ T cells with viral peptide pools before sequencing. With roughly 10 days of culture completed, CD4+ T cells were isolated. The vaccine recipients had no prior SARS-CoV-2 infection, with negative nucleocapsid antibodies. At days 3 and 7, half of the medium was exchanged for IL-2 medium. Germline values: CDR1 SEHNR, CDR2 FQNEAQ (reference sequence). The length of the CDR3 is 17 residues. V lost 1 base and J lost 6, with 18 bases in between.

V gene TRBV7-9 combines with J gene TRBJ2-2, with no clear D. The source material was CD4+ T cells from PBMCs cultured with SARS-CoV-2 spike peptides, sampled before COVID-19 vaccination. The source is a human donor who received a COVID-19 vaccine. CDR3 sequence: CASSLDEFAIRSGELFF. The CDR3 nucleotides are TGTGCCAGCAGCTTAGATGAATTCGCCATTAGATCCGGGGAGCTGTTTTTT.